The 3 T cell receptor beta chains reported below all come from one sample, sequenced in a study of blood T cell repertoires in COVID-19. Profiling relied on immunoSEQ multiplex PCR, and the TCRdb table lists in-frame clones only, not all of them. Here the sample spans under 200,000 clones, over 80% being singletons. The specimen sequenced was peripheral blood. These TCRs come from a woman aged 55-70 years with acute or convalescent COVID-19.

This clone was seen a handful of times. The chain joins TRBV6-6 to TRBJ2-7; 9 bases are a match to TRBD2. Germline V gene data show CDR1 as MNHNY and CDR2 as SVGAGI (reference sequence). V was pared by 3 bases and J by 3 bases, with 3 bases of the junction left unmatched. This CDR3 comprises 14 residues. CDR3 nucleotides: TGTGCCAGCAGTTATAGCGGGGGTCTCTACGAGCAGTACTTC. Translating gives CASSYSGGLYEQYF.

The V and J genes are TRBV19 and TRBJ1-5; 8 positions match TRBD1. The ends lost 3 bases at V and 1 base at J; junction bases unmatched: 5. The CDR3 totals 16 residues. Per germline, CDR1 LNHDA and CDR2 SQIVND (reference sequence). CDR3 protein: CASSITRDRSNQPQHF. CDR3 coding DNA: TGTGCCAGTAGTATCACACGGGACAGGAGCAATCAGCCCCAGCATTTT.

This clone was found once. V usage is TRBV28 and J usage is TRBJ2-3; 13 nucleotides agree with TRBD2. Trimming cost V 8 bases and J 1 base; bases outside gene matches: 0. Germline CDR1 is MDHEN and CDR2 is SYDVKM. There are 14 residues in the CDR3. CDR3 coding DNA: TGTGCCAGCGGGACTAGCGGGGGCACAGATACGCAGTATTTT. Protein sequence: CASGTSGGTDTQYF.